This TCR beta chain was profiled in a study of T cell repertoires in cytomegalovirus infection. Study-level results: HLA-C-restricted CMV clonotypes gave the most frequent clonotype in two of eight donors.

One entry per CDR3 protein, called by TCRdb with MiXCR from the reads. Of about 360,000 distinct CDR3 sequences in the sample, 18% were seen once. V gave up 5 bases and J gave up 9 bases; unmatched junction bases: 9. The CDR3 is 15 residues long. CDR1 and CDR2 (germline): SGHTA, FQGNSA. In the case of this clonotype: What it binds is unknown.

The receptor comes from a human donor in good health (CMV status not recorded). Some clones in this sample may be carry-over from other donors' samples. This chain links TRBV7-2 with TRBJ2-1, with TRBD2 matching 11 bases. Sample: PBMCs. CDR3 sequence reads: CASSLVSGGAGEQFF. CDR3 bases: TGTGCCAGCAGCCTAGTTAGCGGGGGGGCCGGTGAGCAGTTCTTC.